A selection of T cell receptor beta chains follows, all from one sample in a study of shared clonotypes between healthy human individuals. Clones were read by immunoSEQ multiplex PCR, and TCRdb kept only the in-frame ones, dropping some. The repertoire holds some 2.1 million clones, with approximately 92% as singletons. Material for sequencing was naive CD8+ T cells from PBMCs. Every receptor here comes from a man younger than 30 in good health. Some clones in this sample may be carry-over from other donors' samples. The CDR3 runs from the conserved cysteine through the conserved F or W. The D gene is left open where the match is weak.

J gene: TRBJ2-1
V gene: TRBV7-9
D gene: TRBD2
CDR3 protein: CASRGLADSYNEQFF

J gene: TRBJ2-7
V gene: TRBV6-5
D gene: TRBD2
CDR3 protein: CASSYSAGADDEQYF

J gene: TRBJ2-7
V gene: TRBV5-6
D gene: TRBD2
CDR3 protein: CASSLRWSSGREYEQYF

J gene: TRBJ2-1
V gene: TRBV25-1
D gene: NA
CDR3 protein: CASSEDFGVEQFF

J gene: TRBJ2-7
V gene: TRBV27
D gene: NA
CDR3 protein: CASSPLGTAGSSYEQYF

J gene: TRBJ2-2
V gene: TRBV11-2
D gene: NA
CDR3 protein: CASSPREGRNTGELFF

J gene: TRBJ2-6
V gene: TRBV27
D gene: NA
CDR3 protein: CASRSGANVLTF

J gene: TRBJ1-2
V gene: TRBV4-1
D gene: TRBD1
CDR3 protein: CASSQGQGNGYTF

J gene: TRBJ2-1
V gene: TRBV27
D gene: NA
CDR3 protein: CASSPSGGSDEQFF

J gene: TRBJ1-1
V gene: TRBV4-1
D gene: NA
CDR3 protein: CASSLRGGNTEAFF

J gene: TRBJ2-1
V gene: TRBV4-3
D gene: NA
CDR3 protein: CASSQRGNEQFF

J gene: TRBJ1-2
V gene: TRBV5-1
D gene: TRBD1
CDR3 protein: CASSYTTGDGYTF

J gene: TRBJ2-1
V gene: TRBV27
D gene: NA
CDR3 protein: CASSLSGGIVYNEQFF

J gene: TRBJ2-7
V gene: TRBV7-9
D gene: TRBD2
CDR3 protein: CASSLPPSGSIHEQYF

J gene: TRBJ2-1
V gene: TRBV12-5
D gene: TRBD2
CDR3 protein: CASGPTSGGRNEQFF

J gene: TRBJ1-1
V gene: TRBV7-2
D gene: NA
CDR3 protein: CASSSLGGWNTEAFF

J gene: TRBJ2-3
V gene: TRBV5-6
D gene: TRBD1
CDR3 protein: CASSLATGWDRDTDTQYF

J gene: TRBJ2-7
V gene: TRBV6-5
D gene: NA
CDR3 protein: CASTGRAYEQYF

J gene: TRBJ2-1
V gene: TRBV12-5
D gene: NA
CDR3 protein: CASGSQQGGEQFF

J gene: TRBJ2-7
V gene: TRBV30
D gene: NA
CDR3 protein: CAWKAGWTDSYEQYF

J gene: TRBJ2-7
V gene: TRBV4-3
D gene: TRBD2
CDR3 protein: CASSQTASGRLVDEQYF

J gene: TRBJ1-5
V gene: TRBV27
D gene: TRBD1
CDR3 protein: CASSKGTGVNQPQHF

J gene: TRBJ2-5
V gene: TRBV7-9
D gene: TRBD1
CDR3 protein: CASSSSLTGPGETQYF

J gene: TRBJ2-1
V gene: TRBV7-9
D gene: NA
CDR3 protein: CASTSSTAAGVIGQFF

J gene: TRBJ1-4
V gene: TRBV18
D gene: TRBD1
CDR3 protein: CASSPSRGTGDDGGEKLFF

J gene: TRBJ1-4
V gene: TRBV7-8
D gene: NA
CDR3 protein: CASSRRQDNEKLFF

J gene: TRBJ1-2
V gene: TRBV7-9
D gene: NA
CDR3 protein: CASSSIPGLNPYGYTF

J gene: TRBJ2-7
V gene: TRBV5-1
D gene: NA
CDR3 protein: CASSLAEGAPYEQYF

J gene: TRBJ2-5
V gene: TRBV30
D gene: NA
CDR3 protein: CAWIGSWEETQYF

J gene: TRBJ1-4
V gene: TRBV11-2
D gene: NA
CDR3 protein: CASSFSGGTGEKLFF

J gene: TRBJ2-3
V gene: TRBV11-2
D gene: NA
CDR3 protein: CASSRTISSTDTQYF

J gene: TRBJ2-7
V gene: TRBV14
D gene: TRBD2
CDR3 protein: CASSQGLVFYEQYF

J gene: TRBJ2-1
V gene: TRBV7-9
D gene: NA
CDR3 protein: CASSWPGVLNEQFF

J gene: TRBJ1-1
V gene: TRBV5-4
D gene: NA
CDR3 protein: CASRSPGTAEAFF

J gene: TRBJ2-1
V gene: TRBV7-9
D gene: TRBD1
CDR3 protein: CASSPSTGGRDNEQFF

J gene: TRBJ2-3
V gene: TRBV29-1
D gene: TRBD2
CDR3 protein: CSVEWSLAGGNTDTQYF

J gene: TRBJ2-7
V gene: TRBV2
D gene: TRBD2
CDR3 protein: CASIGQAGREQYF

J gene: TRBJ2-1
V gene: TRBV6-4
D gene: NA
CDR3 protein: CASSDSISPPGDEQFF

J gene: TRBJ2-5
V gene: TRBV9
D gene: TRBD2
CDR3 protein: CASSLSSGGGETQYF

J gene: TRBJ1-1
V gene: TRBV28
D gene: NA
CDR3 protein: CASSLVGGNTEAFF

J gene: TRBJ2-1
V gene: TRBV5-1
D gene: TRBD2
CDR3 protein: CATWEKRLAGGSYNEQFF

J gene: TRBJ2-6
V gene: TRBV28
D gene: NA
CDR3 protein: CASSFRAGFSGANVLTF

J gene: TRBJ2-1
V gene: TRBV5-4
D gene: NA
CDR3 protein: CASSLSLNEQFF

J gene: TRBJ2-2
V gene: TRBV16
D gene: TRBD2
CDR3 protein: CASSQWRESSGELFF

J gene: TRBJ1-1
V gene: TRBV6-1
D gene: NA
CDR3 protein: CASSEAGYHEDTEAFF

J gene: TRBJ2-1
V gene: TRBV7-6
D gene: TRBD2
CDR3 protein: CASSLLGLADANNEQFF

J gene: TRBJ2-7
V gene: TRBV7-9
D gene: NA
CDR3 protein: CASSHGTRTYEQYF

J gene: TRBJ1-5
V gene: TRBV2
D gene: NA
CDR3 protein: CASSELWGANNQPQHF

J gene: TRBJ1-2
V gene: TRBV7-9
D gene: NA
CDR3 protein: CASSHEGIANYGYTF

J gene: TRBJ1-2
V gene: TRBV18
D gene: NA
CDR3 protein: CASSPPLISLEDGYTF

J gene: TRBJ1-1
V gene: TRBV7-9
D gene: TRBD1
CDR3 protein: CASSPTGASTEAFF

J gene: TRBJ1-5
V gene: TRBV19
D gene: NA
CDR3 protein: CASSIDQAGYSNQPQHF

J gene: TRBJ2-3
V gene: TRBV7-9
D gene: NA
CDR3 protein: CASSQPGMHTDTQYF

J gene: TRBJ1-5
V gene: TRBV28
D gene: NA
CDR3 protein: CASSLLGDQPQHF

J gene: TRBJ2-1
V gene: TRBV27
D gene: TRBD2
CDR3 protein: CASSPSGGYNEQFF

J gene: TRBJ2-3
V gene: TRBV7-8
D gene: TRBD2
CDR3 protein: CASSPSPGRAGDTQYF

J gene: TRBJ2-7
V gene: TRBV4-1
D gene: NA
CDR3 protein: CASSSRTGIYEQYF

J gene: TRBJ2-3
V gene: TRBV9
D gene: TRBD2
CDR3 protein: CASSARLAGVSDTQYF